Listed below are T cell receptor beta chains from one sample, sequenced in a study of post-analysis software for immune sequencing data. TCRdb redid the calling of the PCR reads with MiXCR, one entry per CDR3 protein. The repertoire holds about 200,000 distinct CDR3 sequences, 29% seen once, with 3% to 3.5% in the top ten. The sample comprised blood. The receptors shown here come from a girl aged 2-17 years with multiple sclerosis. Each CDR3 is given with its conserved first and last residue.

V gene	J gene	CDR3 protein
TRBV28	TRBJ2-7	CASRVSNSRYEQYF
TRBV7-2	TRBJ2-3	CASSSQRTVTDTQYF
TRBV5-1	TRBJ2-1	CASSHTYNEQFF
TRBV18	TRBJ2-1	CASSSAGSEQFF
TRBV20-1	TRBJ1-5	CSASSGWGSNNQPQHF
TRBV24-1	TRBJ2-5	CATSDSSWSQETQYF
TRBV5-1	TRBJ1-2	CASSRTTGTGDSYGYTF
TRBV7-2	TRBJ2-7	CANSFGVSYEQYF
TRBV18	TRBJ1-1	CASSPQGPNMNTEAFF
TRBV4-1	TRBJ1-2	CASSQGGGAYGYTF
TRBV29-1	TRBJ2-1	CGVGRDAEQFF
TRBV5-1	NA	CASSLMQLPYEQYF
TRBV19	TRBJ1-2	CASSISPGQANYGYTF
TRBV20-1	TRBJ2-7	CSASDPALGAPTYEQYF
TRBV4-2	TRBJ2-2	CASSQDPGAAGELFF
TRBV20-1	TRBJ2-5	CSADPAGPQETQYF
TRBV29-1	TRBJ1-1	CSVSRAVMNTEAFF
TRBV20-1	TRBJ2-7	CSARVSGTSGYEQYF
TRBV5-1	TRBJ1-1	CASSLAGEAFF
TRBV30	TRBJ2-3	CAWKSAGTDTQYF
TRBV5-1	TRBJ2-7	CASSEQRTSYEQYF
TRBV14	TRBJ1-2	CASSQDLRVGTPNYGYTF
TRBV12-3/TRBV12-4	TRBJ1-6	CASRLARGGSPLHF
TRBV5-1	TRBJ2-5	CVSSWTAQETQYF
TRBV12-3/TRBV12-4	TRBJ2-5	CTSSPSLLALGETQYF
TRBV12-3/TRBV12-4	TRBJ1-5	CASSADHQPQHF
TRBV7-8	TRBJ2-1	CASSVGRQGAYNEQFF
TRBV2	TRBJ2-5	CASRDWSGETQYF
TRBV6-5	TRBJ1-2	CVSSYQPGQPYGYTF
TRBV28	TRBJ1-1	CASSTWTEAFF
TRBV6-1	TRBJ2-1	CASSGSGLTYNEQFF
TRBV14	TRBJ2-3	CASRPREGTDTQYF
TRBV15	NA	CATCPGGLYEQYF
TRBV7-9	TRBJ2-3	CASSRQGAGTDTQYF
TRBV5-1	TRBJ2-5	CASSLARQTYQETQYF
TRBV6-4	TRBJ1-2	CASKATTGVNYGYTF
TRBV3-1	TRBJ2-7	CASSQGTDSSYEQYF
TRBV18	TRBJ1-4	CASSPRDSEKLFF
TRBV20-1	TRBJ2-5	CSASYRETQYF
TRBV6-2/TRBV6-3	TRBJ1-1	CASSYHVGGHTEAFF
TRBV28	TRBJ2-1	CASSRLLAGTDNEQFF
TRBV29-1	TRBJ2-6	CSVLLTDQSNVLTF
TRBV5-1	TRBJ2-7	CASSLPQVGAAEQYF
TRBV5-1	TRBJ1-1	CASSLAQGAVGDTEAFF
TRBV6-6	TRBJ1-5	CASSTFPGGPQHF
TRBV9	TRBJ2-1	CASSVAGYGRQSDEQFF
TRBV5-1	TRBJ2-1	CASERGGGDEQFF
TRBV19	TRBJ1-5	CASTTGEDNQPQHF
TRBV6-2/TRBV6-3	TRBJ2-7	CASSSRGPIYEQYF
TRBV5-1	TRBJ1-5	CASSSQGGNQPQHF
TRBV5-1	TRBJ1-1	CASSGKGQLNTEAFF
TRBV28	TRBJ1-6	CASLSSGRRSPLHF
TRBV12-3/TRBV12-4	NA	CASINPGVGEQYF
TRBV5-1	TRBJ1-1	CASSLAPRGQTEAFF
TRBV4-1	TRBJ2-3	CASSQDPGGTDTQYF
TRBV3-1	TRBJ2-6	CASSHLIQGANVLAF
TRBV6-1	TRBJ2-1	CASSEGRTSYNEQFF